These 18 T cell receptor beta chains originate from one sample sequenced in a study of spatial heterogeneity in lung cancer. Their antigen targets remain unknown. One entry per CDR3 protein results from TCRdb running MiXCR on the 5' RACE reads. The table records 10,000 to 15,000 distinct CDR3 sequences, 4% to 6% of them present only once. Study-level points and caveats: Mutation counts in tumors were tracked by counts of expanded intratumoral alpha and beta TCRs.

Described time point: sample taken at primary tumor resection. Specimen: lung tumor tissue, collected at surgery. These receptors all come from a male donor with early-stage non-small cell lung cancer.

This clonotype has ten or more counts. V is TRBV5-6 and J is TRBJ2-3; 7 bases agree with TRBD2. The V segment lost 0 bases and the J segment 0 bases; nucleotides outside the gene matches: 7. The CDR3 is 17 amino acids. Germline CDR1 reads SGHDT; CDR2 reads YYEEEE. The DNA of the CDR3 is TGTGCCAGCAGCTTGGGACTAGCATTGAAAAGCACAGATACGCAGTATTTT. It encodes CASSLGLALKSTDTQYF.

This clonotype was seen repeatedly, ten times or more. V gene TRBV29-1 combines with J gene TRBJ2-3; D might be TRBD2 (5 bases). Between the trimmed V and J ends, which lost 4 bases and 11 bases, there was a span of 13 bases. Germline-derived CDR1 and CDR2 are SQVTM and ANQGSEA. The CDR3 spans 11 residues. CDR3 nucleotides: TGCAGCGTTGCCGATGCCGCGGGGCAGTATTTT. This encodes CSVADAAGQYF.

This clonotype was found many times. The chain is built from TRBV18 and TRBJ2-2, with D hard to call. The CDR3 runs 15 residues. CDR1 KGHSH and CDR2 LQKENI come from the germline V gene. V was trimmed by 0 bases and J by 4 bases, leaving 9 bases between them. This chain's CDR3 is CASSPPEPRTGELFF. CDR3 DNA sequence: TGTGCCAGCTCACCACCGGAGCCGCGCACCGGGGAGCTGTTTTTT. The full variable domain, with the rest looked up from reference TRBV18 and TRBJ2-2, is NAGVMQNPRHLVRRRGQEARLRCSPMKGHSHVYWYRQLPEEGLKFMVYLQKENIIDESGMPKERFSAEFPKEGPSILRIQQVVRGDSAAYFCASSPPEPRTGELFFGEGSRLTVL.

This clonotype occurred many times. The V and J genes are TRBV4-3 and TRBJ2-7; TRBD2 is a possible D gene (6 bases). CDR1 LGHNA and CDR2 YSLEER come from the germline V gene. Trimming removed 2 bases from V and 6 bases from J, with 11 bases in between. This CDR3 is 13 amino acids long. The CDR3 nucleotides are TGCGCCAGCAGCCAAACCACTAGCTCCGAGCAGTACGTC. It translates to CASSQTTSSEQYV.

This clonotype was counted many times. The CDR3 nucleotides are TGTGCCAGCTCACCCTACCAAGAGACCCAGTACTTC. It encodes CASSPYQETQYF. This chain joins TRBV18 and TRBJ2-5; D call uncertain. V shed 3 bases and J shed 0 bases, with 2 bases lying between them. CDR3 length: 12 residues. Germline lookup yields CDR1 KGHSH and CDR2 LQKENI.

This clonotype was recorded many times. This sequence joins TRBV7-2 and TRBJ2-1, with TRBD2 identical over 7 bases. Germline V CDR1 and CDR2: SGHTA, FQGNSA. The CDR3 spans 16 residues. J was trimmed by 3 bases and V by 5 bases; bases with no gene match: 10. The CDR3 nucleotides are TGTGCCAGCAGCCGCGTCCCTAGCGGCTACTACAATGAGCAGTTCTTC. Translated, it gives CASSRVPSGYYNEQFF. Supplemented by reference TRBV7-2 and TRBJ2-1, the full variable domain reads GAGVSQSPSNKVTEKGKDVELRCDPISGHTALYWYRQSLGQGLEFLIYFQGNSAPDKSGLPSDRFSAERTGGSVSTLTIQRTQQEDSAVYLCASSRVPSGYYNEQFFGPGTRLTVL.

This clonotype occurred many times. This chain connects TRBV25-1 to TRBJ2-1; 7 bases align to TRBD2. V shed 8 bases and J 5 bases; nucleotides not matched to a gene: 12. CDR3 size: 15 residues. CDR1 MGHDK and CDR2 SYGVNS come from the germline V gene. The CDR3 spells CASGGDWPPHNEQFF. In DNA, the CDR3 is TGTGCCAGCGGGGGGGACTGGCCTCCCCACAATGAGCAGTTCTTC.

This clonotype was seen ten or more times. The chain combines TRBV25-1 with TRBJ1-1, with D perhaps TRBD1 (6 bases). The CDR3 is made up of 16 amino acids. Germline-derived CDR1 and CDR2 are MGHDK and SYGVNS. V was pared by 4 bases and J by 1 base, with 16 bases between. CDR3 coding DNA: TGTGCCAGCAGTGGGGGGACACGGGGCCAGAACACTGAAGCTTTCTTT. Amino acid sequence: CASSGGTRGQNTEAFF.

The sample holds many counts of this clonotype. V is TRBV4-2 and J is TRBJ1-6; possible D gene TRBD1, 6 bases. V was pared by 0 bases and J by 10 bases, with 13 bases between. Germline loops: CDR1 LGHNA, CDR2 YNFKEQ. This CDR3 is built from 15 residues. The chain's CDR3 is CASSQEVRGQSPLHF. CDR3 nucleotides: TGTGCCAGCAGCCAAGAGGTCAGGGGTCAATCACCCCTCCACTTT.

About this clonotype: Since a much larger clone is just one base distant, this may be a read error. The CDR3 sequence is CAIRGVRDYEQYV. CDR3 sequence (DNA): TGTGCCATCAGAGGAGTCAGGGACTACGAGCAGTACGTC. J is TRBJ2-7 and V is TRBV2, with D possibly being TRBD1 (5 bases). V was cut by 10 bases and J by 3 bases, with 16 bases left in between. The CDR3 spans 13 residues. Germline V gives CDR1 SNHLY, CDR2 FYNNEI.

This clonotype is labeled as medium-sized. This sequence joins TRBV20-1 and TRBJ2-3, with D maybe TRBD2 (6 bases). V lost 0 bases to trimming and J lost 2 bases, with 9 bases between them. The CDR3 loop spans 14 amino acids. Germline CDR1 reads DFQATT; CDR2 reads SNEGSKA (reference sequence). CDR3 nucleotides: TGCAGTGCTAGAGATCAGGGACTCACAGATACGCAGTATTTT. Residues: CSARDQGLTDTQYF.

This clonotype was seen ten or more times. CDR3 protein: CASSSWGADGYTF. In DNA form, the CDR3 reads TGTGCCAGCAGTTCATGGGGGGCAGATGGCTACACCTTC. The chain links TRBV12-3 or TRBV12-4 to TRBJ1-2; D may be TRBD1 (6 bases). The CDR3 runs to 13 residues. Trimming removed 4 bases from V and 6 bases from J, with 12 bases in between.

In its sample, this clonotype was seen many times. The V call is TRBV2, the J call TRBJ2-7, with D maybe TRBD1 (6 bases). The CDR3 extends over 15 amino acids. Looked up from germline, CDR1 is SNHLY and CDR2 is FYNNEI. Trimming took 6 bases from V and 1 from J, leaving 16 bases between them. The CDR3 loop reads CASSEQGTGSYEQYF. DNA of the CDR3: TGTGCCAGCAGCGAACAGGGAACCGGTTCCTACGAGCAGTACTTC.

This clonotype was observed many times. The chain is built from TRBV7-2 and TRBJ1-1; perhaps TRBD1 as D (6 bases). The CDR3 runs to 15 residues. Trimming stripped 0 bases from V and 0 bases from J, with 8 bases between. Germline CDR1 is SGHTA and CDR2 is FQGNSA. Here the CDR3 reads CASSLARTVNTEAFF. DNA of the CDR3: TGTGCCAGCAGCTTAGCGAGGACAGTGAACACTGAAGCTTTCTTT.

This clonotype was found many times. This sequence joins TRBV3-1 and TRBJ2-5, with TRBD1 as a possible D gene (6 bases). V was shortened by 4 bases and J by 1 base, with 13 bases between the two germline ends. The V gene's germline CDR1 is LGHDT and CDR2 YNNKEL (reference sequence). CDR3 length equals 15 residues. In DNA form, the CDR3 reads TGTGCCAGCAGCCTCCGGGACACCTTCCAAGAGACCCAGTACTTC. Translating gives CASSLRDTFQETQYF.

This clonotype has a count of ten or more. The chain joins TRBV28 to TRBJ1-2, with a possible D match to TRBD1 (6 bases). The germline CDR1 and CDR2 sequences are MDHEN and SYDVKM. V lost 6 bases to trimming and J lost 4 bases, with 12 bases between them. CDR3 length equals 13 residues. CDR3 amino acids: CASSPTGPYGYTF. The CDR3 DNA follows: TGTGCCAGCAGCCCAACAGGGCCCTATGGCTACACCTTC.

V and J are TRBV7-6 and TRBJ1-1; D unclear. The CDR3 covers 14 residues. In germline, CDR1 is SGHVS, CDR2 FNYEAQ. The V end was cut by 2 bases, the J end by 7 bases, with 14 bases between. DNA for the CDR3: TGTGCCAGCAGCTTATCGGCGGGGTGGGGTGAAGCTTTCTTT. This encodes CASSLSAGWGEAFF.

The sample holds many counts of this clonotype. This rearrangement joins TRBV12-3 or TRBV12-4 to TRBJ2-7, with a weak D call TRBD2 (5 bases). The length of the CDR3 is 14 residues. V lost 5 bases to trimming and J lost 5 bases, with 16 bases between them. Here the CDR3 reads CASSLGVGINEQYV. CDR3 DNA sequence: TGTGCCAGCAGTCTTGGGGTCGGGATTAACGAGCAGTACGTC.